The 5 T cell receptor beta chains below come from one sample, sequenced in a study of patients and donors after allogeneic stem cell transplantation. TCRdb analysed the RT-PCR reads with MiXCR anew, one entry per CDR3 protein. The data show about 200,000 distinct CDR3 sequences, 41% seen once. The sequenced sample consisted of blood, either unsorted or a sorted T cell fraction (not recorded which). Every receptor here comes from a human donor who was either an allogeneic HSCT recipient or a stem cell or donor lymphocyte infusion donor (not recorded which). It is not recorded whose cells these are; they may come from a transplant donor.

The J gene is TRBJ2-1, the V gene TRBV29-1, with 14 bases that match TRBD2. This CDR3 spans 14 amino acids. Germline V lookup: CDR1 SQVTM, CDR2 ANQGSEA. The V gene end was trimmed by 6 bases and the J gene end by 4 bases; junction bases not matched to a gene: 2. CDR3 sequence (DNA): TGCAGCGTGGGACTAGCGGGAGCTTACAATGAGCAGTTCTTC. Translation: CSVGLAGAYNEQFF.

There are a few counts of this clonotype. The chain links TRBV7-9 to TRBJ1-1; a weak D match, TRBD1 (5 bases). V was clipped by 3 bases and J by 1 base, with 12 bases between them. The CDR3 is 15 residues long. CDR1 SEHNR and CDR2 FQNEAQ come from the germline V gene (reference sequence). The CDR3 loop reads CASSFTGVRNTEAFF. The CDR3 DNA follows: TGTGCCAGCAGCTTTACAGGAGTACGGAACACTGAAGCTTTCTTT.

This chain's CDR3 is CSVEEPGRDIQYF. The CDR3 nucleotides are TGCAGCGTTGAAGAGCCCGGCAGAGACATTCAGTACTTC. The chain employs TRBV29-1 and TRBJ2-4; D is ambiguous. This CDR3 is 13 amino acids long. CDR1 and CDR2 from the germline V gene are SQVTM and ANQGSEA. The germline V and J ends were trimmed by 0 bases and 8 bases, with 11 bases remaining between them.

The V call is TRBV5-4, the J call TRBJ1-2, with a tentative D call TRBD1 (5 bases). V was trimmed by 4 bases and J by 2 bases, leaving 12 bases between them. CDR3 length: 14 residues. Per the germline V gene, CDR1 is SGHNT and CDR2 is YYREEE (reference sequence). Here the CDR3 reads CASSRPQENYGYTF. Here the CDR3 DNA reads TGTGCCAGCAGCCGACCACAGGAAAACTATGGCTACACCTTC. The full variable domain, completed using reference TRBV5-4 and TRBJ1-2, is ETGVTQSPTHLIKTRGQQVTLRCSSQSGHNTVSWYQQALGQGPQFIFQYYREEENGRGNFPPRFSGLQFPNYSSELNVNALELDDSALYLCASSRPQENYGYTFGSGTRLTVV.

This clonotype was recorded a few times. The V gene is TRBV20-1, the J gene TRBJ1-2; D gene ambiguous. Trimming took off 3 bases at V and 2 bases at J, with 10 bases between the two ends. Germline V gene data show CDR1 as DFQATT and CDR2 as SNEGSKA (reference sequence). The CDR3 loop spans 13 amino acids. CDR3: CSAREDGNYGYTF. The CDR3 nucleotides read TGCAGTGCTAGGGAAGACGGCAACTATGGCTACACCTTC.